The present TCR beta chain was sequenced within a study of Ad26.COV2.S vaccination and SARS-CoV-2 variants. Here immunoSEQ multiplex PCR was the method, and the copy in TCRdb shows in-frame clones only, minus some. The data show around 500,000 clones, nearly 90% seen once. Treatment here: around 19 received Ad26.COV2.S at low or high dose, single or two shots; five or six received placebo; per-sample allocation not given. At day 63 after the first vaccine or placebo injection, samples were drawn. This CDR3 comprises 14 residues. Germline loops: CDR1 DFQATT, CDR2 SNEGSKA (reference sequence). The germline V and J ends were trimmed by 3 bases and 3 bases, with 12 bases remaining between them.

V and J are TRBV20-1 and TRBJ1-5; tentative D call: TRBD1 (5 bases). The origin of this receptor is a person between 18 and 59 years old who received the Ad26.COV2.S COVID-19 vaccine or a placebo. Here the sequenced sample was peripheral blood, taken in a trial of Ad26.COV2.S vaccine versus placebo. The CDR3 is CSASPRVNNQPQHF. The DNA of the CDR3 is TGCAGTGCTAGTCCCAGGGTGAACAATCAGCCCCAGCATTTT.